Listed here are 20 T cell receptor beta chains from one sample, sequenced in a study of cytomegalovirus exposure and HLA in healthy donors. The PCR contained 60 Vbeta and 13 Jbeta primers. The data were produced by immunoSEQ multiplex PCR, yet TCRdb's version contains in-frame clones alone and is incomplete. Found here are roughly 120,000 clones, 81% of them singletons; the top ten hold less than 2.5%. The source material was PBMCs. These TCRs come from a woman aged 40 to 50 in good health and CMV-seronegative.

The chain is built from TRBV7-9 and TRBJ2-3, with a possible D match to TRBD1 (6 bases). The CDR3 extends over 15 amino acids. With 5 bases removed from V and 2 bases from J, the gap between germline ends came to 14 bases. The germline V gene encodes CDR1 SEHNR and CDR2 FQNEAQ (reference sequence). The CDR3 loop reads CASSPHMGATDTQYF. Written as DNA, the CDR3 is TGTGCCAGCAGCCCGCACATGGGGGCCACAGATACGCAGTATTTT.

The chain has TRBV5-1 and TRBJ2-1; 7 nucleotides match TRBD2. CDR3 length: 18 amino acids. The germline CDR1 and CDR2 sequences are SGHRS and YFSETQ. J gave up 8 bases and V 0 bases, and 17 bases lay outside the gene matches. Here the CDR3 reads CASSLAGVAGLAGDEQFF. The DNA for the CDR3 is TGCGCCAGCAGCTTGGCCGGGGTAGCGGGTTTGGCGGGCGATGAGCAGTTCTTC.

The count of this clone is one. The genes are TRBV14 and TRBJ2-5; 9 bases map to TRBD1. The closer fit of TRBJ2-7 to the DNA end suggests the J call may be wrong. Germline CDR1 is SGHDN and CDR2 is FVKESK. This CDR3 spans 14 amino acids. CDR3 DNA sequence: TGTGCCAGCAGCCTCATGACAGGGGGGTACGAGCAGTACTTC. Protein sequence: CASSLMTGGYEQYF.

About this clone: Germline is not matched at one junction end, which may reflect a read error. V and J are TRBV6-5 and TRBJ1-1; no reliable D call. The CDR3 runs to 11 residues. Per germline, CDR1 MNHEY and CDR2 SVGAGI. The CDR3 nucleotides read TGTGCCAGCAGTTATGCCGGGGTAGTTCTCTTT. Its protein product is CASSYAGVVLF.

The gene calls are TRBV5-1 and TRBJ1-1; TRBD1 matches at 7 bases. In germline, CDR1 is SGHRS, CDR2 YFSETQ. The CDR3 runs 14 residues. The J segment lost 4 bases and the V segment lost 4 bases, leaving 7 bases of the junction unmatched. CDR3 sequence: CASSLRQGLTEAFF. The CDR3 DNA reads TGCGCCAGCAGCCTGAGACAGGGCCTCACTGAAGCTTTCTTT.

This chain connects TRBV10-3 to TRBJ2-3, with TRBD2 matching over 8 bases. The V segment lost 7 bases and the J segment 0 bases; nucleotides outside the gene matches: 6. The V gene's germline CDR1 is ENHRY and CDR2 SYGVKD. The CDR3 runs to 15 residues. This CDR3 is CAINRAGASTDTQYF. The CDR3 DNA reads TGTGCCATCAATAGAGCGGGGGCTAGCACAGATACGCAGTATTTT.

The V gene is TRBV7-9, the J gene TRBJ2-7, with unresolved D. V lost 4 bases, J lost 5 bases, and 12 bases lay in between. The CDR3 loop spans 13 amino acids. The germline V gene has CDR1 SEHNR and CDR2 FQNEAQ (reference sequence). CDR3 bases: TGTGCCAGCAGCTCGAAATCTCCTAACGAGCAGTACTTC. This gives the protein CASSSKSPNEQYF.

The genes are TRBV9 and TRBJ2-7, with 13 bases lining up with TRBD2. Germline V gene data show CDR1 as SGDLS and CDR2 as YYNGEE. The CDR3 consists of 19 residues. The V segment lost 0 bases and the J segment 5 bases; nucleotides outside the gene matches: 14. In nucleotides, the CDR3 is TGTGCCAGCAGCGTAGAGGGGGGGGGACTAGCGGGGAAAGAGAACGAGCAGTACTTC. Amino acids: CASSVEGGGLAGKENEQYF.

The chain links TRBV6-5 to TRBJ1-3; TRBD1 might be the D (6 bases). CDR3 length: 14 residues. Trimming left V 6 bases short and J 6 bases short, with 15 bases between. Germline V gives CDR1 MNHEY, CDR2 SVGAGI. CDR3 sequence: CASSPDRITNTIYF. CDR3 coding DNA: TGTGCCAGCAGCCCGGACAGAATAACAAACACCATATATTTT.

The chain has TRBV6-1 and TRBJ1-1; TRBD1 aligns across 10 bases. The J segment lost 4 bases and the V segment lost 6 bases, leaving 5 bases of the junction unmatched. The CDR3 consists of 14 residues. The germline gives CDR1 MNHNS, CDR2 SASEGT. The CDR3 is CASRRTGGSTEAFF. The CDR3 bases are TGTGCCAGCAGGCGGACAGGGGGAAGCACTGAAGCTTTCTTT.

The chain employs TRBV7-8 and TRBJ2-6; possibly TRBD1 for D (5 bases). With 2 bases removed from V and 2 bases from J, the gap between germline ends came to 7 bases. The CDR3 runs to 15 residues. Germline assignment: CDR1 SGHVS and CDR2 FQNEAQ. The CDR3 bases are TGTGCCAGCAGCTTACAGGGAACTGGGGCCAACGTCCTGACTTTC. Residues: CASSLQGTGANVLTF.

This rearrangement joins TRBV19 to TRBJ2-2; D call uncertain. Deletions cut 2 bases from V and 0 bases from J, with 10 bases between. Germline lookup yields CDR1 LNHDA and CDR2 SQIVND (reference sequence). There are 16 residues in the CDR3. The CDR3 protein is CASSISRPSNTGELFF. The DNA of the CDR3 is TGTGCCAGTAGTATATCCAGGCCTTCGAACACCGGGGAGCTGTTTTTT.

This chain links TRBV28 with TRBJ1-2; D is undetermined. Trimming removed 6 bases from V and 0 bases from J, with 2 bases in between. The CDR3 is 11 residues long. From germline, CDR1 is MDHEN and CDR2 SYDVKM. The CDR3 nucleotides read TGTGCCAGCAGCTCTAACTATGGCTACACCTTC. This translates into CASSSNYGYTF.

The DNA for the CDR3 is TGTGCCAGCAGACTAGCGGGAGGGCCGGAGTACAATGAGCAGTTCTTC. It specifies CASRLAGGPEYNEQFF. The chain employs TRBV4-2 and TRBJ2-1; 13 bases match TRBD2. V lost 6 bases to trimming and J lost 4 bases; unmatched junction nucleotides: 6. The CDR3 is made up of 16 amino acids. Germline lookup yields CDR1 LGHNA and CDR2 YNFKEQ.

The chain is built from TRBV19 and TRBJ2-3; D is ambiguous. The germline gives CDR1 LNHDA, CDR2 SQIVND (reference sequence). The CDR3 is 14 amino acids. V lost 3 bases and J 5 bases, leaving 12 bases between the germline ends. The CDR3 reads CASSITNTRDTQYF. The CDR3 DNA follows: TGTGCCAGTAGTATTACTAACACCAGAGATACGCAGTATTTT.

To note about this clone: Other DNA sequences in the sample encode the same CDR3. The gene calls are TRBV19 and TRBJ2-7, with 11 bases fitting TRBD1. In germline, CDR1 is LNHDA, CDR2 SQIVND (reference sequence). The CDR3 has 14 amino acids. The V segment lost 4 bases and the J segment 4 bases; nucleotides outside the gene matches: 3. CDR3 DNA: TGTGCCAGTAGTAGGACAGGGGGCGCGTACGAGCAGTACTTC. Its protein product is CASSRTGGAYEQYF.

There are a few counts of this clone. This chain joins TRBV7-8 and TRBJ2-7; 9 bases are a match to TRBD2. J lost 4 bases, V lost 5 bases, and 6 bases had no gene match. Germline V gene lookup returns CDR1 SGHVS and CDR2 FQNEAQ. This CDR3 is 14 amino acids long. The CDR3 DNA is TGTGCCAGCAGCCCAAGGACTAGCGCGTACGAGCAGTACTTC. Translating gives CASSPRTSAYEQYF.

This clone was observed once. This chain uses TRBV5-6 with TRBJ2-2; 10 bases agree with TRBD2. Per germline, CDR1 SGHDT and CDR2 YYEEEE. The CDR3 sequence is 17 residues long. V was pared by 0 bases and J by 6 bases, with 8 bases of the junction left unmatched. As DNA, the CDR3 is TGTGCCAGCAGCTTGGCCCAGCTAGCGGGGGAGGCCGGGGAGCTGTTTTTT. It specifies CASSLAQLAGEAGELFF.

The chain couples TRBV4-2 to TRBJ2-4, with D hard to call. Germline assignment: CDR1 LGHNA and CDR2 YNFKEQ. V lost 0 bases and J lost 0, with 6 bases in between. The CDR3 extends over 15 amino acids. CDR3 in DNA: TGTGCCAGCAGCCAAGAGTATCTAGCCAAAAACATTCAGTACTTC. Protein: CASSQEYLAKNIQYF.

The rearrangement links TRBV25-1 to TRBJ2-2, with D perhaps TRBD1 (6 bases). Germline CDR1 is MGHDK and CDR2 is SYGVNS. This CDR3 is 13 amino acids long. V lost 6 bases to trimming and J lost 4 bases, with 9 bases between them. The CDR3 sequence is CASRDSPTGELFF. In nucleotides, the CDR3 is TGTGCCAGCAGGGACAGTCCCACCGGGGAGCTGTTTTTT. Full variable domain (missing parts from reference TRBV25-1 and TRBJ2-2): EADIYQTPRYLVIGTGKKITLECSQTMGHDKMYWYQQDPGMELHLIHYSYGVNSTEKGDLSSESTVSRIRTEHFPLTLESARPSHTSQYLCASRDSPTGELFFGEGSRLTVL.